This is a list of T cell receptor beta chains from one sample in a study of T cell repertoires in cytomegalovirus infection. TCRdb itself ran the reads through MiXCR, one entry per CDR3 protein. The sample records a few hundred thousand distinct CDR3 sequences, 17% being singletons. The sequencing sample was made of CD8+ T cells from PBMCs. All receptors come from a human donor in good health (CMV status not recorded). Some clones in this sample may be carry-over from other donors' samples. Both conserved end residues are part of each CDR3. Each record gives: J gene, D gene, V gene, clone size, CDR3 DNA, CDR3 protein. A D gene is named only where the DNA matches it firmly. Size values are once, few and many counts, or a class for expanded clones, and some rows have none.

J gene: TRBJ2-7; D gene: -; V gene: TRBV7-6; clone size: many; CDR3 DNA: TGTGCCAGCAGCCCGGGACCCGACGGGGACGAGCAGTACTTC; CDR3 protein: CASSPGPDGDEQYF
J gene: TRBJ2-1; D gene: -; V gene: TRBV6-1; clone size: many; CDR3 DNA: TGTGCCAGCAGTGACTTTGGTACAGGACTAATCTCCCGGGGTTATACTGAGCAGTTCTTC; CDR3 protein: CASSDFGTGLISRGYTEQFF
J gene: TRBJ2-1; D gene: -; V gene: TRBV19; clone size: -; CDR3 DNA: TGTGCCAGTAGTCCCACAGGGCCCTCCTACAATGAGCAGTTCTTC; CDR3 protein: CASSPTGPSYNEQFF
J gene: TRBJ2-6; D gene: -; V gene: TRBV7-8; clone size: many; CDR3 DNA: TGTGCCAGCAGCGGGGGGACGGGACGGGGCTCTGGGGCCAACGTCCTGACTTTC; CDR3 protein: CASSGGTGRGSGANVLTF
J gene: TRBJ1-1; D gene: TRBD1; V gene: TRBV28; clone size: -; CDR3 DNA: TGTGCCAGCAGTATGGGGGACAGGGCTGGGGCTGAAGCTTTCTTT; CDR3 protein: CASSMGDRAGAEAFF
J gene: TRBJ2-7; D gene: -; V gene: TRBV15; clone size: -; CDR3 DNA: TGTGCCACCCGTCCGGGTGGCGGAGTCTCCTACGAGCAGTACTTC; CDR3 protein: CATRPGGGVSYEQYF
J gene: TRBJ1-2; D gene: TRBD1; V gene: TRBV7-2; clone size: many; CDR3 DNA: TGTGCCAGCAGCCCCGGACAGGAGCACTATGGCTACACCTTC; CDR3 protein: CASSPGQEHYGYTF
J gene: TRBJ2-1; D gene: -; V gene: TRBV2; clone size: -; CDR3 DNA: TGTGCCAGCAGTTGGACGGCGACCGATTACAATGAGCAGTTCTTC; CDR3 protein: CASSWTATDYNEQFF
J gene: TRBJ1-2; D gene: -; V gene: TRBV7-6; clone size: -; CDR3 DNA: TGTGCCAGTGATGGGGGTACAACAACTTATGGCTACACCTTC; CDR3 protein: CASDGGTTTYGYTF
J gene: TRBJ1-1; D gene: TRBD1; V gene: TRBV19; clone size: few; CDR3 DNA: TGTGCCAGTAGTATAACAGGGGGTTTGGGCACTGAAGCTTTCTTT; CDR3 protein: CASSITGGLGTEAFF
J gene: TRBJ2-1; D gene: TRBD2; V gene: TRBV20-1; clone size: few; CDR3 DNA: TGCAGTGCGCAAGGGTTGGCGGGGGGGGACAATGAGCAGTTCTTC; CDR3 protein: CSAQGLAGGDNEQFF
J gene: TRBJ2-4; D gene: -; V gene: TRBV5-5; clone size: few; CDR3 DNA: TGTGCCAGCAGCTTGGTTCAGGGAGGACACATTCAGTACTTC; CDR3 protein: CASSLVQGGHIQYF
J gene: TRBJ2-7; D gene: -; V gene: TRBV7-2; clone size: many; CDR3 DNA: TGTGCCAGCAGCTGGGGGTTGAACGAGCAGTACTTC; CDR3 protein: CASSWGLNEQYF
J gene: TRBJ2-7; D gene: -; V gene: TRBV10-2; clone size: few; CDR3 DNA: TGCGCCAGCAGTGAGGGGGGGTCGGGCTACGAGCAGTACTTC; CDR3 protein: CASSEGGSGYEQYF
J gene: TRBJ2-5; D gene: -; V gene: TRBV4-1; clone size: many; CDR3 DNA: TGCGCCAGCAGCCTGGGATGGGGGGGGCCCCAAGAGACCCAGTACTTC; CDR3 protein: CASSLGWGGPQETQYF
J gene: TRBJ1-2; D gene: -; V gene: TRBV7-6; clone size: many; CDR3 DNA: TGTGCCAGCAGCCCCCACGGGGGGAACTATGGCTACACCTTC; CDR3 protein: CASSPHGGNYGYTF
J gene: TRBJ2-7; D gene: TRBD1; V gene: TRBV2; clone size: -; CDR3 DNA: TGTGCCAACACAAACAGGGGCGGCGAGCAGTACTTC; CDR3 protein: CANTNRGGEQYF
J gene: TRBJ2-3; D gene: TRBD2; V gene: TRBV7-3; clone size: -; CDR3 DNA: TGTGCCAGCAGCTTCGGCGGGGGGGCCCAAGATACGCAGTATTTT; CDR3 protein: CASSFGGGAQDTQYF
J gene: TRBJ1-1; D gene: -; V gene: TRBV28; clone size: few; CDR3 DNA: TGTGCCAGCAGTCGTCCCGAGAACACTGAAGCTTTCTTT; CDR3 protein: CASSRPENTEAFF
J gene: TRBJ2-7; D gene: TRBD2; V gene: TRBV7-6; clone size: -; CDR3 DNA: TGTGCCAGCAGCTTAGGGGGGGGGGGTCTCCCTCTCTTC; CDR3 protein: CASSLGGGGLPLF
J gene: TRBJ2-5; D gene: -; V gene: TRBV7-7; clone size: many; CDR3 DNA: TGTGCTAGCAGCCAGAAGACAGAACTACAAGAGACCCAGTACTTC; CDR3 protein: CASSQKTELQETQYF
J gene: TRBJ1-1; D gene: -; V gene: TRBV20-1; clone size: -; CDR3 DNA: TGCAGTGCTAGAGATCGGCAGGGTGTGCGTTACCCTGAAGCTTTCTTT; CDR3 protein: CSARDRQGVRYPEAFF
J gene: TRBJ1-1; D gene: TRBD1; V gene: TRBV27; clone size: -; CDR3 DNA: TGTGCCAGCCGGAGACAGGGCGTGAACACTGAAGCTTTCTTT; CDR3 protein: CASRRQGVNTEAFF
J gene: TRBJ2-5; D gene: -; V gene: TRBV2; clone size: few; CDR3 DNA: TGTGCCAGCAGCCTTACTGGGGAAGAGACCCAGTACTTC; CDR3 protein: CASSLTGEETQYF
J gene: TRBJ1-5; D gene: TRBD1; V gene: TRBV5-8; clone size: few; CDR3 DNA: TGTGCCAGCAGCTTGTTCCTGGACAGGGGGGAGCAGCCCCAGCATTTT; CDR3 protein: CASSLFLDRGEQPQHF
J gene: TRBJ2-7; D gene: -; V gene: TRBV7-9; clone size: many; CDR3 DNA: TGTGCCAGCAGCCCCCGAGTAGGGGCTACCTACGAGCAGTACTTC; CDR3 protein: CASSPRVGATYEQYF
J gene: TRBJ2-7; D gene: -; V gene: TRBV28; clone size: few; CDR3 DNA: TGTGCCAGCAGTTTATTCGCCGGACAGCTCTCCTACGAGCAGTACTTC; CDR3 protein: CASSLFAGQLSYEQYF
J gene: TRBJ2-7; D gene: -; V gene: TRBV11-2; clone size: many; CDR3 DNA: TGTGCCAGCAGCTGGGGGGGGCTCTACGAGCAGTACTTC; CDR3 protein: CASSWGGLYEQYF
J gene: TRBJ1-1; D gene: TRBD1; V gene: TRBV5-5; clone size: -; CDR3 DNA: TGTGCCAGCAGTGACCCAGGGGGCGCCGGCACTGAAGCTTTCTTT; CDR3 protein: CASSDPGGAGTEAFF
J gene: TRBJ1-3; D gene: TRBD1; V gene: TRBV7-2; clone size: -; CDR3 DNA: TGTGCCAGCAGCTGGGACAGGGGGCCTGGAAACACCATATATTTT; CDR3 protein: CASSWDRGPGNTIYF
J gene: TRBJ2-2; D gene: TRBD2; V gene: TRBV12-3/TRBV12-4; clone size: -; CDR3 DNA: TGTGCCAGCAGTCTAGGGACTAGGTACACTTACACCGGGGAGCTGTTTTTT; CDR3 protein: CASSLGTRYTYTGELFF
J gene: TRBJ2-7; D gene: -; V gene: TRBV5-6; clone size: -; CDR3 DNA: TGTGCCAGCAGCTTGGGGGTCAGGGAGATCCACTACGAGCAGTACTTC; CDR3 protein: CASSLGVREIHYEQYF
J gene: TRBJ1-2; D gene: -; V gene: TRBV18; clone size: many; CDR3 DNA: TGTGCCAGCTCACCTGGGGATGTGAGCTACACCTTC; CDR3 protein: CASSPGDVSYTF
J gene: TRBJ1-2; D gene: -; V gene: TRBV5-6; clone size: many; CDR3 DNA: TGTGCCAGCAGCCGTCAGGTTGGTGGCTACACCTTC; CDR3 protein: CASSRQVGGYTF
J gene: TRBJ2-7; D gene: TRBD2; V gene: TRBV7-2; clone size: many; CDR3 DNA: TGTGCCAGCAGCTTGGGACTAGCGGGGACCTACGAGCAGTACTTC; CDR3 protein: CASSLGLAGTYEQYF
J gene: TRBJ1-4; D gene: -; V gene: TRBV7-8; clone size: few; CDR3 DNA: TGTGCCAGCAGCTTAGACCCCGGGGTTTGGAATGAAAAACTGTTTTTT; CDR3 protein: CASSLDPGVWNEKLFF
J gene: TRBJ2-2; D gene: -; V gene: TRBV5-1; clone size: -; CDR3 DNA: TGCGCCAGCAAACCAGATGGGACGAACACCGGGGAGCTGTTTTTT; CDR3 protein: CASKPDGTNTGELFF
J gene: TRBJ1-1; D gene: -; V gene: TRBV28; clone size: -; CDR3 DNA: TGTGCCAGCAGTTTATATGGGATGAACACTGAAGCTTTCTTT; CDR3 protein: CASSLYGMNTEAFF
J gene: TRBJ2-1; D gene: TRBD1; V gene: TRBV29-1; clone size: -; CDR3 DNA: TGCAGCGTTTTTCCGGGACAGTACAATGAGCAGTTCTTC; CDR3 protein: CSVFPGQYNEQFF
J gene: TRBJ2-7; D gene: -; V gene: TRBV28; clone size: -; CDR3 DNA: TGTGCCAGCACCCGGACGGATTCCTACGAGCAGTACTTC; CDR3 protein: CASTRTDSYEQYF
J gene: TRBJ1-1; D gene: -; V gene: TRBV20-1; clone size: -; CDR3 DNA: TGCAGTGCTAGAGACCAGCGGTTGAACACTGAAGCTTTCTTT; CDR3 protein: CSARDQRLNTEAFF
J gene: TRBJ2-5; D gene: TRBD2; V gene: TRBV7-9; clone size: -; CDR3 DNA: TGTGCCAGCAGCCGCGGGGGGGGCCAAGAGACCCAGTACTTC; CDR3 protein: CASSRGGGQETQYF
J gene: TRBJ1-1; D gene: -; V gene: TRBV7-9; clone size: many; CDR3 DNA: TGTGCCAGCAGCTCCCGGGACACCGAAATGAACACTGAAGCTTTCTTT; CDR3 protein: CASSSRDTEMNTEAFF
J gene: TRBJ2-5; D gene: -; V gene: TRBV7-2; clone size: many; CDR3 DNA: TGTGCCAGCAGCCCCCAGGGCGGACTTTCCCTTGTCTTC; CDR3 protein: CASSPQGGLSLVF
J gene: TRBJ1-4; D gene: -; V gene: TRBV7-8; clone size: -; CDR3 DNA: TGTGCCAGCAGCTTATCAGGGAGGAACGAAAAACTGTTTTTT; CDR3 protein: CASSLSGRNEKLFF
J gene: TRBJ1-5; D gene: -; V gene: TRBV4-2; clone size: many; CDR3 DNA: TGTGCCAGCAGCCAAGATAGGTCGGACAGTCAGCCCCAGCATTTT; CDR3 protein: CASSQDRSDSQPQHF
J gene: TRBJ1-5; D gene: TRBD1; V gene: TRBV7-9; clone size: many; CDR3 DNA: TGTGCCAGCAGCTTGGGACAGAGCAATCAGCCCCAGCATTTT; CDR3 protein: CASSLGQSNQPQHF